This T cell receptor (beta chain) came from a study of blood T cell repertoires in COVID-19. Looking at the study overall: Whether acute or convalescent, the COVID-19 samples came from the United States, Italy and Spain. In each case, the material was cDNA or gDNA derived from T cells, B-cell-depleted T cells, or PBMCs.

In the original analysis: It was from reference gene primer amplification that nucleated cell counts were estimated. Only in-frame clones appear in the TCRdb table, and some are missing; sequencing was by immunoSEQ multiplex PCR. V, J and clone size are taken as reported in that table, and D and trimming were inferred from the DNA itself. This table has 300,000 or so clones, about 90% appearing once. Seattle's cohort entered during active infection and was followed longitudinally. Trimming left V 3 bases short and J 1 base short, with 6 bases between. CDR3 size: 13 residues. In this sample, this clone turned up once. This sequence is one base from a far larger clone and is likely a read error.

The chain recombines TRBV12-3 or TRBV12-4 with TRBJ1-1, with unresolved D. Sequenced material: peripheral blood. This sequence was found in a woman in her 30s with COVID-19, enrolled during active disease. The chain's CDR3 is CASSLYRNTEAFF. Here the CDR3 DNA reads TGTGCCAGCAGTTTGTACAGGAACACTGAAGCTTTCTTT.